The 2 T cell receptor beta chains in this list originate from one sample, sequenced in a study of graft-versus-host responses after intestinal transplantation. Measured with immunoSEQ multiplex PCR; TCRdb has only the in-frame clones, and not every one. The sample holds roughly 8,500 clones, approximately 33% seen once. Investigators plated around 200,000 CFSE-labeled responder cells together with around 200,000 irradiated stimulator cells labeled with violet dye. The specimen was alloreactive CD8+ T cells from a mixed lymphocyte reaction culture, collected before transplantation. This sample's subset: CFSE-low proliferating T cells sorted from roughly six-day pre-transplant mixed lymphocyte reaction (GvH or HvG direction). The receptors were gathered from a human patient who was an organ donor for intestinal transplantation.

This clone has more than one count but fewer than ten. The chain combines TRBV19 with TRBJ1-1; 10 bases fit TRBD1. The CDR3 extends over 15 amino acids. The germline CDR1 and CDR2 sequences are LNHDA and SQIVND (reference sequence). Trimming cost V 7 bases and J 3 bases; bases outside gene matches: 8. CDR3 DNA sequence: TGTGCCAGTAATCGCGTCGGGACAGGGGACACTGAAGCTTTCTTT. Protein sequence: CASNRVGTGDTEAFF.

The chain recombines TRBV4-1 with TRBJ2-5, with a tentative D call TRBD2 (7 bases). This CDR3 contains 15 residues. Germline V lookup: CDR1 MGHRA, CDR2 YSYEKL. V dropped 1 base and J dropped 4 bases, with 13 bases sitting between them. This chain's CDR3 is CASSQVGGRVETQYF. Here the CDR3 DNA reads TGCGCCAGCAGCCAAGTAGGGGGGAGGGTAGAGACCCAGTACTTC.